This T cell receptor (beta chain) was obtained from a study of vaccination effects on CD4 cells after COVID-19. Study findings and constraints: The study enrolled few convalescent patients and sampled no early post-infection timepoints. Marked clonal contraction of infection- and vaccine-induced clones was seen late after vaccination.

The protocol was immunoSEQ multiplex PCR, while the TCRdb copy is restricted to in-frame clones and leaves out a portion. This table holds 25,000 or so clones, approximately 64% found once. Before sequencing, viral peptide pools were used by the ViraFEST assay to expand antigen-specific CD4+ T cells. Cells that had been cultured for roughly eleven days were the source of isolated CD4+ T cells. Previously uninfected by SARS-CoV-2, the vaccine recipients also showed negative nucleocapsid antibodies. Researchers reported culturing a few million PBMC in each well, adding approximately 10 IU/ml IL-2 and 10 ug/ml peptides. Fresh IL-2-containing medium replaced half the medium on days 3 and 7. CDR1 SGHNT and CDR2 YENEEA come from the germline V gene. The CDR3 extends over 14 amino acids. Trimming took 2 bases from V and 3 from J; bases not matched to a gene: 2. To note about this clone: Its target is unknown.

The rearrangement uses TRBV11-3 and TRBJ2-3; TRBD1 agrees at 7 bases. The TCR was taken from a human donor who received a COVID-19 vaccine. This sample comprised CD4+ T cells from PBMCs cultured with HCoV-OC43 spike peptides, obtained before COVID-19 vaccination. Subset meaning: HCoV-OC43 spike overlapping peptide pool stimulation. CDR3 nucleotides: TGTGCCAGCAGCTTACAGGGGGTAACAGATACGCAGTATTTT. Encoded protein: CASSLQGVTDTQYF.